The 21 T cell receptor beta chains listed next were all sequenced from one sample in a study of Graves' ophthalmopathy and Graves' hyperthyroidism (dated by TCRdb to the late 2010s). TCRdb records Illumina HiSeq 2000 as the sequencer. TCR beta CDR3 regions were amplified from RNA transcripts for repertoire sequencing. A first-round RT-PCR used HTBI primers with the Qiagen OneStep RT-PCR kit, followed by a second-round multiplex PCR, size selection and purification. TCRdb ran its own pipeline on the public reads, namely fastp trimming at Q25 and MiXCR clone calling, and kept in-frame beta chains. One record per CDR3 amino acid sequence lists the most common genes and DNA. The sample table records approximately 150,000 distinct CDR3 sequences; around two fifths of these occur just once. The ten top clones hold 7.5% to 10% of the sample. Sequenced sample: peripheral blood. The receptors shown here come from a man between 25 and 39 years old with Graves' ophthalmopathy. Donor details come from another sample of the same person, matched by shared clones.

This clonotype was picked up one time. The chain links TRBV6-5 to TRBJ1-2, with 8 bases that match TRBD1. V was pared by 2 bases and J by 2 bases, with 1 base of the junction left unmatched. CDR1 is MNHEY, CDR2 SVGAGI, per germline. The CDR3 is 14 amino acids. CDR3: CASSYRTGNYGYTF. DNA of the CDR3: TGTGCCAGCAGTTACCGGACAGGGAACTATGGCTACACCTTC.

The CDR3 nucleotides read TGTGCCAGTAGTCTTGGGCCCCACGGTTCCTACGAGCAGTACTTC. Residues: CASSLGPHGSYEQYF. The gene calls are TRBV19 and TRBJ2-7; unclear D gene. The germline CDR1 and CDR2 sequences are LNHDA and SQIVND (reference sequence). V lost 5 bases to trimming and J lost 1 base, with 15 bases between them. The CDR3 is 15 residues long.

The rearrangement joins TRBV5-1 to TRBJ1-3; D remains unclear. Germline values: CDR1 SGHRS, CDR2 YFSETQ. The CDR3 runs to 16 residues. The germline V and J ends were trimmed by 4 bases and 0 bases, with 14 bases remaining between them. CDR3 DNA sequence: TGCGCCAGCAGCAACGACATCGGGTACTCTGGAAACACCATATATTTT. This sequence encodes CASSNDIGYSGNTIYF. Together with reference TRBV5-1 and TRBJ1-3, the CDR3 gives the full variable domain: KAGVTQTPRYLIKTRGQQVTLSCSPISGHRSVSWYQQTPGQGLQFLFEYFSETQRNKGNFPGRFSGRQFSNSRSEMNVSTLELGDSALYLCASSNDIGYSGNTIYFGEGSWLTVV.

This clonotype was seen many times. This chain connects TRBV28 to TRBJ1-2; D possibly corresponds to TRBD1 (6 bases). V shed 5 bases and J shed 11 bases, with 21 bases lying between them. The germline CDR1 and CDR2 sequences are MDHEN and SYDVKM. CDR3 length equals 14 residues. The CDR3 spells CASSADRRGLWYTF. CDR3 nucleotides: TGTGCCAGCAGTGCAGACAGGAGAGGGTTATGGTACACCTTC.

This clonotype was seen many times. The chain is built from TRBV7-9 and TRBJ2-4; either TRBD1 or TRBD2 may supply D (5 bases each). This CDR3 contains 15 residues. V was cut by 4 bases and J by 2 bases, with 12 bases left in between. CDR1 is SEHNR and CDR2 is FQNEAQ in the germline V gene (reference sequence). The CDR3, as DNA: TGTGCCAGCAGCTCCCCATGGGGGACCAAAAACATTCAGTACTTC. Protein: CASSSPWGTKNIQYF.

The V gene is TRBV6-1, the J gene TRBJ1-2; D is undetermined. In germline, CDR1 is MNHNS, CDR2 SASEGT. V lost 1 base and J 8 bases, leaving 17 bases between the germline ends. The CDR3 contains 15 residues. The CDR3 sequence: CASSEDVSRKRGYTF. The CDR3 coding sequence is TGTGCCAGCAGTGAAGACGTCAGCAGGAAACGAGGCTACACCTTC.

V and J are TRBV4-2 and TRBJ2-7; TRBD2 agrees at 7 bases. The V and J ends lost 4 bases and 0 bases, in that order; junction bases with no gene match: 21. Germline-derived CDR1 and CDR2 are LGHNA and YNFKEQ. This CDR3 is 20 amino acids long. CDR3 sequence (DNA): TGTGCCAGCAGCCTGAGCCGGGCTAGCGGAGGCTTGGGGGACTCCTACGAGCAGTACTTC. This translates into CASSLSRASGGLGDSYEQYF.

There are many counts of this clonotype. This sequence joins TRBV12-3 or TRBV12-4 and TRBJ2-5, with no clear D. The CDR3 is 12 residues long. V lost 4 bases, J lost 1 base, and 4 bases lay in between. CDR3 protein: CASSSTQETQYF. The DNA for the CDR3 is TGTGCCAGCAGTTCGACCCAAGAGACCCAGTACTTC.

This clonotype came up many times. The V call is TRBV29-1, the J call TRBJ2-2, with 7 bases fitting TRBD1. Germline V CDR1 and CDR2: SQVTM, ANQGSEA. The CDR3 has 14 residues. The V segment lost 1 base and the J segment 6 bases; nucleotides outside the gene matches: 5. The CDR3 nucleotides are TGCAGCGTTGAAGCCTGGACAGGAGCCGGGGAGCTGTTTTTT. This translates into CSVEAWTGAGELFF.

The table lists this clonotype with many counts. This chain uses TRBV9 with TRBJ2-7; 10 positions agree with TRBD2. Germline V gene lookup returns CDR1 SGDLS and CDR2 YYNGEE. The CDR3 sequence is 15 residues long. Trimming removed 2 bases from V and 3 bases from J; junction bases left unmatched: 5. CDR3 protein: CASSVSSGSIYEQYF. The CDR3 DNA reads as TGTGCCAGCAGCGTGTCTAGCGGGAGCATCTACGAGCAGTACTTC. The variable domain in full, completed from reference TRBV9 and TRBJ2-7, reads DSGVTQTPKHLITATGQRVTLRCSPRSGDLSVYWYQQSLDQGLQFLIQYYNGEERAKGNILERFSAQQFPDLHSELNLSSLELGDSALYFCASSVSSGSIYEQYFGPGTRLTVT.

This clonotype showed up many times. The rearrangement joins TRBV11-3 to TRBJ2-4, with D maybe TRBD1 (6 bases). This CDR3 spans 14 amino acids. CDR1 and CDR2 (germline): SGHNT, YENEEA. The V end was cut by 5 bases, the J end by 7 bases, with 15 bases between. The DNA of the CDR3 is TGTGCCAGCAGCCACAGGGTTCTTGGCAACATTCAGTACTTC. Its translation: CASSHRVLGNIQYF.

The V call is TRBV6-2 or TRBV6-3, the J call TRBJ2-2; TRBD2 is a possible D gene (6 bases). The CDR3 spans 13 residues. The germline V and J ends were trimmed by 7 bases and 6 bases, with 12 bases remaining between them. Germline values: CDR1 MNHEY, CDR2 SVGEGT. Written as DNA, the CDR3 is TGTGCCAGCAACCGGGAGCCCCCCGGGGAGCTGTTTTTT. This encodes CASNREPPGELFF.

This clonotype was observed many times. The chain joins TRBV7-3 to TRBJ1-1; perhaps TRBD1 as D (5 bases). Germline lookup yields CDR1 SGHTA and CDR2 FQGTGA. V was pared by 8 bases and J by 1 base, with 11 bases between. The CDR3 sequence is 13 residues long. The CDR3 DNA reads TGTGCCAGCTCAAAGAGGGGGAACACTGAAGCTTTCTTT. The encoded protein is CASSKRGNTEAFF.

This clonotype was seen repeatedly, ten times or more. The chain carries TRBV28 and TRBJ1-1; D perhaps matches TRBD1 (5 bases). The CDR3 loop spans 14 amino acids. V was cut by 6 bases and J by 4 bases, with 15 bases left in between. Germline V CDR1 and CDR2: MDHEN, SYDVKM. CDR3 in amino acids: CASSPAGGGTEAFF. For the CDR3, the DNA is TGTGCCAGCAGCCCCGCTGGGGGGGGCACTGAAGCTTTCTTT.

This chain joins TRBV28 and TRBJ2-7; TRBD1 matches at 9 bases. This CDR3 is 16 amino acids long. The germline CDR1 and CDR2 sequences are MDHEN and SYDVKM. The ends lost 4 bases at V and 4 bases at J; junction bases unmatched: 11. The CDR3: CASSSPGQGIVYEQYF. CDR3 in DNA: TGTGCCAGCAGTTCCCCGGGACAGGGTATTGTTTACGAGCAGTACTTC.

This chain connects TRBV6-2 or TRBV6-3 to TRBJ2-7; a possible D gene is TRBD1 (8 bases). There are 14 residues in the CDR3. Germline CDR1 MNHEY, CDR2 SVGEGT. V gave up 8 bases and J gave up 6 bases, with 20 bases separating them. In DNA form, the CDR3 reads TGTGCCAGCGCTGGACAGGGAGGGGTCGCCGAGCAGTACTTC. Protein: CASAGQGGVAEQYF.

This clonotype showed up just a few times. J is TRBJ2-5 and V is TRBV29-1; 7 bases match TRBD2. Germline CDR1 reads SQVTM; CDR2 reads ANQGSEA. The CDR3 loop spans 13 amino acids. With V trimmed by 6 bases and J by 5 bases, 9 bases remained unmatched. The CDR3 DNA reads as TGCAGCGTGGGTAGGGAGGGCGAGGAGACCCAGTACTTC. Amino acids: CSVGREGEETQYF.

The chain has TRBV28 and TRBJ2-2; D call uncertain. Trimming removed 6 bases from V and 2 bases from J, with 13 bases in between. CDR3 size: 15 residues. Per germline, CDR1 MDHEN and CDR2 SYDVKM. For the CDR3, the DNA is TGTGCCAGCAGCGGGTCAGGAACCAACACCGGGGAGCTGTTTTTT. This translates into CASSGSGTNTGELFF. The whole variable domain, filled in from reference TRBV28 and TRBJ2-2, reads DVKVTQSSRYLVKRTGEKVFLECVQDMDHENMFWYRQDPGLGLRLIYFSYDVKMKEKGDIPEGYSVSREKKERFSLILESASTNQTSMYLCASSGSGTNTGELFFGEGSRLTVL.

This rearrangement joins TRBV7-2 to TRBJ1-1; D is possibly TRBD1 (5 bases). This CDR3 has 13 residues. In germline, CDR1 is SGHTA, CDR2 FQGNSA. V dropped 7 bases and J dropped 1 base, with 10 bases sitting between them. The CDR3 coding sequence is TGTGCCAGCACTATAGACAGGAACACTGAAGCTTTCTTT. Encoded protein: CASTIDRNTEAFF.

The chain joins TRBV5-1 to TRBJ1-2; 7 bases agree with TRBD1. The CDR3 spans 15 residues. The germline V gene encodes CDR1 SGHRS and CDR2 YFSETQ. With V trimmed by 3 bases and J by 4 bases, 9 bases remained unmatched. CDR3 sequence: CASSSTTGAAYGYTF. As DNA, the CDR3 is TGCGCCAGCAGCTCGACAACAGGGGCGGCCTATGGCTACACCTTC.

This clonotype was seen at least ten times. V is TRBV12-3 or TRBV12-4 and J is TRBJ1-1; no firm D call. The CDR3 has 13 residues. V lost 6 bases to trimming and J lost 1 base, with 9 bases between them. The DNA for the CDR3 is TGTGCCAGCAGCAGGACGGCGAACACTGAAGCTTTCTTT. It specifies CASSRTANTEAFF.